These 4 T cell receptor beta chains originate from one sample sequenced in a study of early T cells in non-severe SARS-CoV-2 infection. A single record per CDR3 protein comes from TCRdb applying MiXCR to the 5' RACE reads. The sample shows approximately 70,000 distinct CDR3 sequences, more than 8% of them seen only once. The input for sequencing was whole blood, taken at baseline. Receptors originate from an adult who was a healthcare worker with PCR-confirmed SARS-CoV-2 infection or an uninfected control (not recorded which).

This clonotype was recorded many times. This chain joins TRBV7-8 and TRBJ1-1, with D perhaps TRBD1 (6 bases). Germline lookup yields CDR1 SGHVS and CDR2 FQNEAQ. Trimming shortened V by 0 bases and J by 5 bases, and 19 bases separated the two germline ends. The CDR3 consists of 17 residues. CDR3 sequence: CASSLALWTARMTEAFF. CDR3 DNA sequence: TGTGCCAGCAGCTTAGCGCTCTGGACAGCCAGGATGACTGAAGCTTTCTTT.

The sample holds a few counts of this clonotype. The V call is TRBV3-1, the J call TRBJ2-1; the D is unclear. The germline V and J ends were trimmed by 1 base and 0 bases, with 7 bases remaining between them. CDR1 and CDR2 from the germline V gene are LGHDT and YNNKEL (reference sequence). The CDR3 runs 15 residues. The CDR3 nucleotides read TGTGCCAGCAGCCAAGGCACGAGCTCCTACAATGAGCAGTTCTTC. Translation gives CASSQGTSSYNEQFF.

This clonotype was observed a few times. Written as DNA, the CDR3 is TGCGCCAGCAGCCCCACGGAGGTGCGGAAGTCCTACGAGCAGTACTTC. Amino acids: CASSPTEVRKSYEQYF. This chain connects TRBV5-1 to TRBJ2-7; tentatively, D is TRBD2 (5 bases). The CDR3 runs to 16 residues. The V end was cut by 4 bases, the J end by 1 base, with 18 bases between. Germline CDR1 reads SGHRS; CDR2 reads YFSETQ.

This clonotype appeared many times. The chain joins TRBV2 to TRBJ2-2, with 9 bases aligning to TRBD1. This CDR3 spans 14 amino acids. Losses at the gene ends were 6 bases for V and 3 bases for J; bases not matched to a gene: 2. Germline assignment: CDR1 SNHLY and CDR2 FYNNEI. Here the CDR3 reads CASRDRGHTGELFF. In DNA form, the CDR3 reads TGTGCCAGCAGGGACAGGGGCCACACCGGGGAGCTGTTTTTT.